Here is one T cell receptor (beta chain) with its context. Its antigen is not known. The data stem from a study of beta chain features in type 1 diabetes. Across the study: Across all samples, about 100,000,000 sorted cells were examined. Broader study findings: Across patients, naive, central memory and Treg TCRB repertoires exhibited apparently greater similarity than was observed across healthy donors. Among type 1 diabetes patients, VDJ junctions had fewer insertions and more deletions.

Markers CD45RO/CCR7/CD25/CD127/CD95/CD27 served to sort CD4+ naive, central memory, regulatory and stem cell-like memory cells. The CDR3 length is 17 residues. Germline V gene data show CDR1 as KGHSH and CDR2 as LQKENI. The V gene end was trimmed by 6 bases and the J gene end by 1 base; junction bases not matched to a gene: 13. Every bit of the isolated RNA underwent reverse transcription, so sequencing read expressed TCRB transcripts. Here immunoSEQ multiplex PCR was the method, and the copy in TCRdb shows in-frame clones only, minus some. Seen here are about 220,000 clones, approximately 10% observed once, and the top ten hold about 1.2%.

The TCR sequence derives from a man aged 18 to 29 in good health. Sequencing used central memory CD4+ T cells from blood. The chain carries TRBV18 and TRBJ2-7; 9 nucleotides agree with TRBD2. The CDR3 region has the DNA TGTGCCAGCTCCCGTCCAAGGGGTAGCGGGAGTTCCTACGAGCAGTACTTC. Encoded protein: CASSRPRGSGSSYEQYF.